This TCR beta chain was profiled in a study of shared clonotypes between healthy human individuals. V lost 8 bases to trimming and J lost 8 bases; unmatched junction nucleotides: 11. CDR3 size: 14 residues. CDR1 is SEHNR and CDR2 is FQNEAQ in the germline V gene (reference sequence). Data came from immunoSEQ multiplex PCR; TCRdb stores just in-frame clones and leaves some out. The table lists hundreds of thousands of clones, approximately 96% of them singletons. Positive CCR7 selection of CD45RO-negative cells yielded the naive CD8 cells, and terminally differentiated effector memory CD45RA+ cells were excluded.

This sequence joins TRBV7-9 and TRBJ1-4, with 7 bases lining up with TRBD1. The sequence was obtained from a woman aged 30 to 39 in good health. Sequenced input: naive CD8+ T cells sorted from blood. CDR3 sequence: CASGPGQWNEKLFF. The DNA for the CDR3 is TGTGCCAGCGGCCCGGGACAGTGGAACGAAAAACTGTTTTTT.